A selection of T cell receptor beta chains follows, all from one sample in a study of ipilimumab plus nivolumab after autologous stem cell transplantation. Clones were sequenced by immunoSEQ multiplex PCR, and TCRdb holds only the in-frame ones, with some missing. The profile shows about 20,000 clones, nearly 75% of them singletons. Sequenced material: PBMCs, taken in a trial of ipilimumab plus nivolumab as post-transplant consolidation. The receptors originated from a male donor with diffuse large B-cell lymphoma. Each CDR3 is given with its conserved first and last residue. The D gene is left open where the match is weak. Some rows have no size entry. The others give once, few or many, or a class for an expanded clone.

V gene	J gene	clone size	D gene	CDR3 DNA	CDR3 protein
TRBV4-2	TRBJ2-7	once	TRBD2	TGTGCCAGCAGCCTTAGGGTAGCGGGTTCCTACGAGCAGTACTTC	CASSLRVAGSYEQYF
TRBV7-9	TRBJ2-1	-	TRBD2	TGTGCCAGCAGCGGGGGACTAGCGGCCTACAATGAGCAGTTCTTC	CASSGGLAAYNEQFF
TRBV5-1	TRBJ1-1	once	-	TGCGCCAGCAGCTTGGCGGTTATGAACACTGAAGCTTTCTTT	CASSLAVMNTEAFF
TRBV30	TRBJ1-2	few	-	TGTGCCTGGGCGGGGGAGCCCTATGGCTACACCTTC	CAWAGEPYGYTF
TRBV18	TRBJ2-7	-	-	TGTGCCAGCTCAGCCGGGACGGATCGGGAGCAGTACTTC	CASSAGTDREQYF
TRBV2	TRBJ1-3	-	-	TGTGCCAGCAAGGACCGTGGGCCCTCTGGAAACACCATATATTTT	CASKDRGPSGNTIYF
TRBV7-3	TRBJ2-1	-	-	TGTGCCAGCAGCTTCCGGGGCCAAGCGGATGAGCAGTTCTTC	CASSFRGQADEQFF
TRBV9	TRBJ2-1	few	TRBD2	TGTGCCAGCAGCACCAGCGGGAGTACGGGTAATGAGCAGTTCTTC	CASSTSGSTGNEQFF
TRBV5-6	TRBJ1-2	few	TRBD1	TGTGCCAGCAGCCCCTGGACAGGGGACCGCTATGGCTACACCTTC	CASSPWTGDRYGYTF
TRBV7-2	TRBJ2-5	-	-	TGTGCCAGCAGTCCCACTCGGGGGGCCGAGACCCAGTACTTC	CASSPTRGAETQYF
TRBV4-1	TRBJ2-3	-	-	TGCGCCAGCAGCCAAGAGCGGACATCCCGCACAGATACGCAGTATTTT	CASSQERTSRTDTQYF
TRBV4-2	TRBJ1-3	-	TRBD1	TGTGCCAGCAGCCTGGAGGACAGGGCTGGAAACACCATATATTTT	CASSLEDRAGNTIYF
TRBV11-1	TRBJ2-7	few	-	TGTGCCAGCAGCCGGGGCAGAGGCTACGAGCAGTACTTC	CASSRGRGYEQYF
TRBV19	TRBJ2-3	-	TRBD2	TGTGCCAGTAGAGAGTTAGCGGGGGGCCCCACAGATACGCAGTATTTT	CASRELAGGPTDTQYF
TRBV7-6	TRBJ2-7	few	-	TGTGCCAGCAGCCCGTACGGGGACGAGCAGTACTTC	CASSPYGDEQYF
TRBV9	TRBJ1-4	-	-	TGTGCCAGCAGCGTAGGGGATCAGGGGACCGAAAAACTGTTTTTT	CASSVGDQGTEKLFF
TRBV28	TRBJ2-7	few	-	TGTGCCAGCAGCCAAATACCGGCGACAACGGACGAGCAGTACTTC	CASSQIPATTDEQYF
TRBV7-9	TRBJ2-1	-	TRBD2	TGTGCCAGCAGCTATAGCGGGGCCTCCTACAATGAGCAGTTCTTC	CASSYSGASYNEQFF
TRBV29-1	TRBJ2-2	-	-	TGCAGCGTTGTTCTAGGGGGAGGCACCGGGGAGCTGTTTTTT	CSVVLGGGTGELFF
TRBV14	TRBJ2-1	-	-	TGTGCCAGCAGCCAAGACGGATACAATGAGCAGTTCTTC	CASSQDGYNEQFF
TRBV19	TRBJ2-1	-	TRBD1	TGTGCCAGTAAGGCAGGGGGCAATGAGCAGTTCTTC	CASKAGGNEQFF
TRBV5-1	TRBJ2-3	-	-	TGCGCCAGCAGCTCCGGGGCAGCGGACACAGATACGCAGTATTTT	CASSSGAADTDTQYF
TRBV19	TRBJ1-1	-	-	TGTGCCAGTAGTATAGGGGGCGCGGGGACTGAAGCTTTCTTT	CASSIGGAGTEAFF
TRBV4-1	TRBJ2-3	-	-	TGCGCCAGCAGCCAAGTAGGAGGTCGGTATCGAGGGGCCGCAGATACGCAGTATTTT	CASSQVGGRYRGAADTQYF
TRBV7-8	TRBJ2-5	-	-	TGTGCCAGCAGCCCCTCCGGGGCCGCTGAGACCCAGTACTTC	CASSPSGAAETQYF
TRBV7-9	TRBJ2-1	-	-	TGTGCCAGCAGCCCCGAAGGGAGCGGTGAGCAGTTCTTC	CASSPEGSGEQFF
TRBV28	TRBJ1-2	medium-sized	-	TGTGCCAGCAGAATGGACAGTTCAATATATGGCTACACCTTC	CASRMDSSIYGYTF
TRBV5-6	TRBJ1-1	-	-	TGTGCCAGCAGACCCCTGGCGGAAACTGAAGCTTTCTTT	CASRPLAETEAFF
TRBV18	TRBJ2-4	-	TRBD2	TGTGCCAGCTCACCCTCCGGGGGGGCCAAAAACATTCAGTACTTC	CASSPSGGAKNIQYF
TRBV7-3	TRBJ2-1	-	TRBD1	TGCGCCAGCAGCCAAGAGGGGACAGCCTTAGACAGTGAGCAGTTCTTC	CASSQEGTALDSEQFF
TRBV5-1	TRBJ2-7	-	-	TGCGCCAGCAGCTTGGCCCACACTTCTCGCGAGCAGTACTTC	CASSLAHTSREQYF
TRBV5-1	TRBJ1-1	-	-	TGCGCCAGCTCCTTGACGGGGGGATACACTGAAGCTTTCTTT	CASSLTGGYTEAFF
TRBV5-1	TRBJ1-5	-	-	TGCGCCAGCCGGAGGGACGGATTTAGCAATCAGCCCCAGCATTTT	CASRRDGFSNQPQHF
TRBV5-5	TRBJ2-1	-	TRBD2	TGTGCCAGCAGCTATCAAGCGGGGGGGCTCCCAGATGAGCAGTTCTTC	CASSYQAGGLPDEQFF
TRBV7-9	TRBJ1-1	-	-	TGTGCCAGCAGGCAAGGGACGACGAACACTGAAGCTTTCTTT	CASRQGTTNTEAFF
TRBV19	TRBJ1-5	-	-	TGTGCCAGTAGTGATGGCGGAGGATACAATCAGCCCCAGCATTTT	CASSDGGGYNQPQHF
TRBV30	TRBJ1-1	-	-	TGTGCCTGGAGCCCTCCCGGGCGACCGCTAGCTTTCTTT	CAWSPPGRPLAFF
TRBV11-3	TRBJ2-1	once	TRBD2	TGTGCCAGCAGCCGGACTAGTGATGAGCAGTTCTTC	CASSRTSDEQFF
TRBV7-9	TRBJ2-5	once	TRBD2	TGTGCCAGCAGCCCCTACGGGTCGGGGGGGGCAGAGGAGACCCAGTACTTC	CASSPYGSGGAEETQYF
TRBV5-1	TRBJ1-5	-	-	TGCGCCAGCAGCTTACAGACGCCGGATGATCCCCAGCATTTT	CASSLQTPDDPQHF
TRBV18	TRBJ1-3	-	TRBD1	TGTGCCAGCTCACCACCGGTGGGGACAGGATGGGGCACCATATATTTT	CASSPPVGTGWGTIYF
TRBV5-1	TRBJ1-6	-	-	TGCGCCAGCAGTACCAGTCACAGGGAGAATTCACCCCTCCACTTT	CASSTSHRENSPLHF
TRBV18	TRBJ2-2	-	-	TGTGCCAGCTCACCGGGACGAGACACCGGGGAGCTGTTTTTT	CASSPGRDTGELFF
TRBV4-1	TRBJ2-7	-	TRBD2	TGCGCCAGCAGCCAAGAAGGGACTAGGTCCTACGAGCAGTACTTC	CASSQEGTRSYEQYF
TRBV9	TRBJ1-2	-	-	TGTGCCAGCAGCCTGGGTAGCGGCGGCTACACCTTC	CASSLGSGGYTF
TRBV11-3	TRBJ1-1	-	TRBD1	TGTGCCAGCAGCTACCCACAGGGGGTGATCGCTGAAGCTTTCTTT	CASSYPQGVIAEAFF
TRBV5-1	TRBJ1-2	-	-	TGCGCCAGCAGCTTGTCCGGAGGGGGGGCCTATGGCTACACCTTC	CASSLSGGGAYGYTF
TRBV6-1	TRBJ1-6	-	TRBD1	TGTGCCAGCAGTGAAGCGCTTAAGGGACAGGCAAAGCCCCTCCACTTT	CASSEALKGQAKPLHF
TRBV7-2	TRBJ2-3	-	TRBD2	TGTGCCAGCAGCTTAGCTTCTAGCGGGGGGGCCACAGATACGCAGTATTTT	CASSLASSGGATDTQYF
TRBV5-5	TRBJ2-3	-	-	TGTGCCAGCAGCTCAGGGGCAGGGAGCACAGATACGCAGTATTTT	CASSSGAGSTDTQYF
TRBV19	TRBJ1-3	-	-	TGTGCCAGTAGTATGAATTTTGGGGGAGGAAACACCATATATTTT	CASSMNFGGGNTIYF